This T cell receptor beta chain appears in the sequencing data of a study of T cell responses to AZD1222 COVID-19 vaccine (dated by TCRdb to the early 2020s). In the study overall: AZD1222 recipients with second doses at about 4 weeks or about 12 weeks were pooled, because spike-specific TCR depth and breadth did not differ between schedules. TCR sequencing covered roughly 230 trial participants: nearly 210 given two doses of AZD1222 and 26 given two doses of MenACWY control vaccine. Trial participants were enrolled by age into subgroups of 18-55, 56-69 and 70-plus years, and around 150, 28 and 57 TCR-sequenced participants, respectively, were included in these subgroups.

Overall results and qualifications from the work: The vaccine-associated CD4 TCRs covered the entire spike protein, and the dominant responses fell in regions 160-218 and 743-854. Reportedly, close to half of the unique spike-specific TCRs recognized epitopes lying outside the regions that are mutated in the B.1.351 and B.1.1.7 variants. A significant rise in spike-specific TCR breadth and depth was observed after two AZD1222 doses relative to day 0 and relative to MenACWY recipients. Participants were mostly white British, with more females than males. The authors suggested clonal diversity may have been underestimated. Conclusions about previously exposed vaccinees are limited because only five to seven AZD1222 recipients were SARS-CoV-2 seropositive at baseline. In the small 56-69-year group, the increase in depth fell short of significance, most likely because of low power. Because no day 14 peak-response samples were available, the repertoires could be characterized only after the peak T cell response.

As to this clone: Its cognate antigen has yet to be identified. Per-nucleotide qualities are absent, and no much larger clonotype sits a single base away.

This sample's time point label indicates: baseline before first vaccination. Samples from vaccinated people were obtained from the UK trials COV001 and COV002, which included a single-blind randomized controlled phase 2/3 trial of AZD1222 (ChAdOx1 nCoV-19) in healthy adults. Trial participant PBMC samples were collected at day 0 and day 28 after the second dose for TCRbeta chain sequencing. Taken from the germline V gene, the CDR1 and CDR2 loops are SQVTM and ANQGSEA. V and J are truncated by 6 bases and 2 bases respectively, leaving an intervening sequence of 9 bases. The CDR3, cysteine through phenylalanine, is 12 amino acids long. The only DNA kept is the CDR3, 36 bases in frame from the first base. The CDR3 regions of human TCRbeta chains were analyzed by immunosequencing. In the authors' own workflow: Repertoire TCRs were matched against a reference library of SARS-CoV-2-specific TCRs generated with the MIRA antigen-specificity platform. Breadth was defined as the fraction of unique TCRs that were SARS-CoV-2-associated, and depth was defined as the fraction of total T cells that were SARS-CoV-2-associated. Each spike-specific TCR was assigned to its reactive spike region and to a CD4 or CD8 class using the MIRA data. Log10-transformed breadth and depth values were compared by one-way ANOVA with Sidak's multiple comparisons tests. TCRdb took this table from immuneACCESS and kept in-frame rearrangements with V and J called. Such tables lack part of the clones; where checked against another copy, unresolved V genes explain under half of the gap, and the rest is unexplained. Clonal size and the V and J genes are those of that table, whereas D and trimming came from the DNA. The table for this sample lists approximately 100,000 clones; approximately 90% of them were counted only once. Approximately 5.5% of the sample is held by the ten biggest clonotypes.

The rearranged segments are TRBV29-1 and TRBJ2-3; a tentative D match to TRBD2 spans 5 bases. The source material was peripheral blood, sampled on day 0 of AZD1222 vaccination. The TCR comes from an adult in good health. The CDR3 region: CSVTTTTDTQYF. In nucleotides, the sequence is TGCAGCGTCACGACTACCACAGATACGCAGTATTTT.